The clone carrying this T cell receptor (beta chain) was observed at least ten times. Its specificity is unknown. TCRdb processed the multiplex PCR reads anew with MiXCR; each CDR3 protein has one entry. The data contain around 120,000 distinct CDR3 sequences, just under 20% of them singletons. The data originate from a study of breast tumors, draining lymph nodes, adjacent tissues. This CDR3 has 14 amino acids. Germline V lookup: CDR1 MNHEY, CDR2 SVGAGI. V was clipped by 6 bases and J by 2 bases; unmatched bases: 6. Study-level findings and limits: The data were judged consistent with most tumor T cells coming from lymph node and expanding in tumor. Tumor T cell lymph node origin was a supported hypothesis, not proven.

Breast cancer patients provided tissue from their axillary draining lymph nodes. Material for sequencing was axillary lymph node tissue. The sequence was collected from a female donor with breast cancer. Some clones in this sample may be carry-over from other donors' samples. The V gene is TRBV6-5, the J gene TRBJ1-2; TRBD1 aligns across 7 bases. The CDR3: CASRTSGQNYGYTF. CDR3 nucleotide sequence: TGTGCCAGCAGAACCTCGGGACAGAACTATGGCTACACCTTC.